Below are 5 T cell receptor beta chains sequenced from a single sample in a study of shared clonotypes between healthy human individuals. TCRdb keeps only in-frame clones here, not all; method: immunoSEQ multiplex PCR. This sample has 950,000 to 1,300,000 clones, with roughly 80% found just once. The source material was memory CD4+ T cells sorted from blood. Subset meaning: CD45RA-negative fraction. The receptors here all came from a man aged 18 to 35 in good health.

The V gene is TRBV29-1, the J gene TRBJ2-3; 8 bases are shared with TRBD1. V lost 4 bases to trimming and J lost 6 bases; unmatched junction nucleotides: 6. This CDR3 contains 13 residues. The germline V gene encodes CDR1 SQVTM and CDR2 ANQGSEA. The DNA for the CDR3 is TGCAGCGTTGGAGCAGGGGGCGGCGATACGCAGTATTTT. Protein product: CSVGAGGGDTQYF.

V and J are TRBV28 and TRBJ2-6, with 7 bases matching TRBD1. With V trimmed by 7 bases and J by 0 bases, 9 bases remained unmatched. The V gene's germline CDR1 is MDHEN and CDR2 SYDVKM. This CDR3 spans 17 amino acids. CDR3 nucleotide sequence: TGTGCCAGCAAGGACAGGTCTAAAGACTCTGGGGCCAACGTCCTGACTTTC. This encodes CASKDRSKDSGANVLTF.

The V call is TRBV7-2, the J call TRBJ1-3; D remains ambiguous. The CDR3 runs 15 residues. V was pared by 5 bases and J by 0 bases, with 11 bases between. Germline-derived CDR1 and CDR2 are SGHTA and FQGNSA. The CDR3 DNA reads as TGTGCCAGCAGCATCCAACGGGGCTCTGGAAACACCATATATTTT. This encodes CASSIQRGSGNTIYF.

CDR3 DNA sequence: TGCGCCAGCAGCTTGTCGCAGATAGAAGAGACCCAGTACTTC. This encodes CASSLSQIEETQYF. The chain has TRBV5-1 and TRBJ2-5; no reliable D call. This CDR3 contains 14 residues. The V end lost 1 base, the J end lost 3 bases, and 10 bases lay between the germline ends. Germline-derived CDR1 and CDR2 are SGHRS and YFSETQ. Looking up the rest from reference TRBV5-1 and TRBJ2-5 gives the full variable domain: KAGVTQTPRYLIKTRGQQVTLSCSPISGHRSVSWYQQTPGQGLQFLFEYFSETQRNKGNFPGRFSGRQFSNSRSEMNVSTLELGDSALYLCASSLSQIEETQYFGPGTRLLVL.

The chain links TRBV5-4 to TRBJ1-1, with TRBD1 identical over 7 bases. V shed 0 bases and J 6 bases; nucleotides not matched to a gene: 5. This CDR3 comprises 14 residues. The germline V gene encodes CDR1 SGHNT and CDR2 YYREEE (reference sequence). The chain's CDR3 is CASSLGQTGPEAFF. CDR3 nucleotides: TGTGCCAGCAGCTTGGGACAGACAGGGCCTGAAGCTTTCTTT.